This T cell receptor beta chain was recorded in a study of blood T cell repertoires in COVID-19. As for the study in general: Donors in the United States, Italy and Spain gave samples during acute or convalescent COVID-19. T cells, B-cell-depleted T cells, or PBMCs provided the cDNA or gDNA that served as material.

Original processing notes: Amplification of reference gene primers provided the estimated nucleated cell counts. This table comes from immunoSEQ multiplex PCR, and its TCRdb copy is limited to in-frame clones, with some not included. V and J calls and clone size are those listed in that table; D and trimming were worked out from the DNA. Of about 120,000 clones in the sample, 60% to 85% were seen once. This CDR3 contains 13 residues. V lost 2 bases and J 4 bases, leaving 8 bases between the germline ends. The V gene's germline CDR1 is MNHNY and CDR2 SVGAGI (reference sequence). This sequence originates from a man in his 70s with acute or convalescent COVID-19. This sequence joins TRBV6-6 and TRBJ1-2; D might be TRBD1 (5 bases). Sequencing was done on a sample of peripheral blood. The DNA for the CDR3 is TGTGCCAGCAGTTACCCCGGGGGCTATGGCTACACCTTC. This translates into CASSYPGGYGYTF.